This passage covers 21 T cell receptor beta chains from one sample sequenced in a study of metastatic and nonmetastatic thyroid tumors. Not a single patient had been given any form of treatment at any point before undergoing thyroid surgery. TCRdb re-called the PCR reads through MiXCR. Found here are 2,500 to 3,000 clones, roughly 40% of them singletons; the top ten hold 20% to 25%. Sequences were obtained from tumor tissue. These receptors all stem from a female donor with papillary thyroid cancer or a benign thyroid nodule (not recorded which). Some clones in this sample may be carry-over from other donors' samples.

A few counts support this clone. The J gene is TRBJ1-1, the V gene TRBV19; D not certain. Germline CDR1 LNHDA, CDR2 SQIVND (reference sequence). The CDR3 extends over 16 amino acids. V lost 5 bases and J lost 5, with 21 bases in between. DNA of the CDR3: TGTGCCAGTAGTGTCGTCTGGGCGCCCCTGGAGACTGAAGCTTTCTTT. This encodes CASSVVWAPLETEAFF.

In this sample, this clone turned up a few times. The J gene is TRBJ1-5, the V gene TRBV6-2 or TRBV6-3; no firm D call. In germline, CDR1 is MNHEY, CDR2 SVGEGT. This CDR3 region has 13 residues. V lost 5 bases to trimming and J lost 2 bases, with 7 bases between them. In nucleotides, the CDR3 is TGTGCCAGCAGTCCCCTTGGCAATCAGCCCCAGCATTTT. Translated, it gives CASSPLGNQPQHF.

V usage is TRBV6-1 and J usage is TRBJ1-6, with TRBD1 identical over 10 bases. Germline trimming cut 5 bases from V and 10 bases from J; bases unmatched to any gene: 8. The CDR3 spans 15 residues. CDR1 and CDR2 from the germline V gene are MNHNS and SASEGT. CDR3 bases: TGTGCCAGCAGTACAGGGACAGGGGATTCGTCACCCCTCCACTTT. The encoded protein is CASSTGTGDSSPLHF.

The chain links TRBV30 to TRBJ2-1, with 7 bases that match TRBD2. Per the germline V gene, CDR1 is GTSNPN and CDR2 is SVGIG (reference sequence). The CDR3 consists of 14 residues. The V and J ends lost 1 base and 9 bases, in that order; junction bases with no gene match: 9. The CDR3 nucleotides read TGTGCCTGGAGTGCGGGACTAACGGTCGTTGAGCAGTTCTTC. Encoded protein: CAWSAGLTVVEQFF.

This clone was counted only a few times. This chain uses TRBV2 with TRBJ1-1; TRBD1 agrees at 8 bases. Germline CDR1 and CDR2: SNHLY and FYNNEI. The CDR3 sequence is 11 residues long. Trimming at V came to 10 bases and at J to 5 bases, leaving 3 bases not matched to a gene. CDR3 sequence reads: CANRGVTEAFF. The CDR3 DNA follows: TGTGCCAACAGGGGGGTTACTGAAGCTTTCTTT.

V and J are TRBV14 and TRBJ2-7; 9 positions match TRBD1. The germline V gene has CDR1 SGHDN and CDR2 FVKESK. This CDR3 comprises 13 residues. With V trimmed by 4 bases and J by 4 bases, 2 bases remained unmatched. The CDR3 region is CASSPGTGYEQYF. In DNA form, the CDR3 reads TGTGCCAGCAGCCCCGGGACAGGGTACGAGCAGTACTTC.

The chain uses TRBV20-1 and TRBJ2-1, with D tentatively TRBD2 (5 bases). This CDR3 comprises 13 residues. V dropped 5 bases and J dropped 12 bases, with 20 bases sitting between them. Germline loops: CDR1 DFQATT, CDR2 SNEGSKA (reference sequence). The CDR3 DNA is TGCAGTGCTCAAAGCGGAGCCCCCTTCTGGCAGTTCTTC. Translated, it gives CSAQSGAPFWQFF.

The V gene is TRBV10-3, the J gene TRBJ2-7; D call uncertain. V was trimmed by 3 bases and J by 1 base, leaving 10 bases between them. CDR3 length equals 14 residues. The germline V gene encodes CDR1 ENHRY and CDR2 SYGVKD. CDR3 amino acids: CAISDRRVSYEQYF. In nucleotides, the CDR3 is TGTGCCATCAGTGACAGGCGAGTGTCCTACGAGCAGTACTTC.

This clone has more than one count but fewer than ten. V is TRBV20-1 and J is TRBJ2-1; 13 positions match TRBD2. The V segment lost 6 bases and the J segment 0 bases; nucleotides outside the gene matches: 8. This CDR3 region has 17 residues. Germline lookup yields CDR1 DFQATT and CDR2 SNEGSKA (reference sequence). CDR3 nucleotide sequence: TGCAGTGCCCGGACTAGCGGGGGAACAAACTCCTACAATGAGCAGTTCTTC. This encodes CSARTSGGTNSYNEQFF.

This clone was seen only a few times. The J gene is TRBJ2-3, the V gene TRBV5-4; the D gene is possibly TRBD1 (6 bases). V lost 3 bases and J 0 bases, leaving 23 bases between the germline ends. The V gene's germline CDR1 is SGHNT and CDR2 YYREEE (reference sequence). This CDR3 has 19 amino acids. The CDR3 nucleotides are TGTGCCAGCAGCTGGCGAGGGGGTGGGGATGGAGGTAGCACAGATACGCAGTATTTT. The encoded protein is CASSWRGGGDGGSTDTQYF.

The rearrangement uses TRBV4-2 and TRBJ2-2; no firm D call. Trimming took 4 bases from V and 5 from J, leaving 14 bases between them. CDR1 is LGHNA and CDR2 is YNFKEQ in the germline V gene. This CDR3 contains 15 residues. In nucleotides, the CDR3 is TGTGCCAGCAGCCCCAGAAGTTGGTTGACCGGGGAGCTGTTTTTT. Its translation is CASSPRSWLTGELFF.

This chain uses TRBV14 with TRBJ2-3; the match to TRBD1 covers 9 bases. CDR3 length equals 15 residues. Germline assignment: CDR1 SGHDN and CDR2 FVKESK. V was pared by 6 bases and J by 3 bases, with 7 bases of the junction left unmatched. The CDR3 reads CASSLTGGLTDTQYF. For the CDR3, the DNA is TGTGCCAGCAGTCTGACAGGGGGTTTAACAGATACGCAGTATTTT. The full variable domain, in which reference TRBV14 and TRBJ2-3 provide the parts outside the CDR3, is EAGVTQFPSHSVIEKGQTVTLRCDPISGHDNLYWYRRVMGKEIKFLLHFVKESKQDESGMPNNRFLAERTGGTYSTLKVQPAELEDSGVYFCASSLTGGLTDTQYFGPGTRLTVL.

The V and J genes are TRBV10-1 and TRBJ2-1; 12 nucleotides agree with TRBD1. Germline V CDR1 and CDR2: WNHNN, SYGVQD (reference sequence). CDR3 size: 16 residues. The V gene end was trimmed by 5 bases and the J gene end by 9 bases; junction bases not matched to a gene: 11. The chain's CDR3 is CASSTNRDRGLTEQFF. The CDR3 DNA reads TGCGCCAGCAGTACTAACCGGGACAGGGGGCTTACTGAGCAGTTCTTC.

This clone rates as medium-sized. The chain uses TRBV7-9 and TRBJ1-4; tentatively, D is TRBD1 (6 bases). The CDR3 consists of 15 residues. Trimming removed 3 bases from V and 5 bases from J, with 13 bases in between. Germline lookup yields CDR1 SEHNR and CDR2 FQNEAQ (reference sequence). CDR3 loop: CASSFEGGANEKLFF. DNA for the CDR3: TGTGCCAGCAGCTTCGAAGGGGGGGCGAATGAAAAACTGTTTTTT.

Written as DNA, the CDR3 is TGTGCCAGCAGCACATTAGGTTCCTCGGGGGCATCCTACGAGCAGTACTTC. It is translated as CASSTLGSSGASYEQYF. The V and J genes are TRBV13 and TRBJ2-7; possibly TRBD1 or TRBD2 for D (6 bases each). The CDR3 runs 17 residues. V lost 5 bases, J lost 1 base, and 21 bases lay in between. Germline V gene data show CDR1 as PRHDT and CDR2 as FYEKMQ (reference sequence). The full variable domain, in which reference TRBV13 and TRBJ2-7 provide the parts outside the CDR3, is AAGVIQSPRHLIKEKRETATLKCYPIPRHDTVYWYQQGPGQDPQFLISFYEKMQSDKGSIPDRFSAQQFSDYHSELNMSSLELGDSALYFCASSTLGSSGASYEQYFGPGTRLTVT.

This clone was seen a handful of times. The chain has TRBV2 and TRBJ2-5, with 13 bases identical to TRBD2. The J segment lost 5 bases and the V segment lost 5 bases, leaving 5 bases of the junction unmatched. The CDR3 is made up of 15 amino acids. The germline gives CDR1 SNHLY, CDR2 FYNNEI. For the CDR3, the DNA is TGTGCCAGCAGTAGCCAACTAGCGGGAGGGGAGACCCAGTACTTC. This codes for CASSSQLAGGETQYF.

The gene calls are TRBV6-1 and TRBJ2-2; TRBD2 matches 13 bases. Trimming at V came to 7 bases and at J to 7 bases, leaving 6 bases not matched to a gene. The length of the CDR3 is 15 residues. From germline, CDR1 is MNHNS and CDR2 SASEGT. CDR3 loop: CASTGLAGDIGELFF. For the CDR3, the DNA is TGTGCCAGCACCGGACTAGCGGGGGACATCGGGGAGCTGTTTTTT.

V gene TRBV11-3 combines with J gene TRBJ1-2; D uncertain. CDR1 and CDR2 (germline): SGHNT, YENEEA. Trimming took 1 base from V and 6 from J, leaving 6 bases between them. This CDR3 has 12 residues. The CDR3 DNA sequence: TGTGCCAGCAGCTTAGGTTTAGATGGCTACACCTTC. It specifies CASSLGLDGYTF.

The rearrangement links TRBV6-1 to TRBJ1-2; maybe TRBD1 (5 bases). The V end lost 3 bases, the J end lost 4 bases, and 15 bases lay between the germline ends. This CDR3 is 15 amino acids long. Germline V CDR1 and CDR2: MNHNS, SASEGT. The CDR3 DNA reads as TGTGCCAGCAGTGATGGGGCTTTAAAGCCCTATGGCTACACCTTC. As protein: CASSDGALKPYGYTF.

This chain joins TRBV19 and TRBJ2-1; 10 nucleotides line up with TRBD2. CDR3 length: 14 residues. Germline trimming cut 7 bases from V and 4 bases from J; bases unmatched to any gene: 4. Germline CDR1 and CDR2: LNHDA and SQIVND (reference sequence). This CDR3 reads CASKGSGRYNEQFF. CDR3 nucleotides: TGTGCCAGTAAGGGTAGCGGGAGGTACAATGAGCAGTTCTTC.

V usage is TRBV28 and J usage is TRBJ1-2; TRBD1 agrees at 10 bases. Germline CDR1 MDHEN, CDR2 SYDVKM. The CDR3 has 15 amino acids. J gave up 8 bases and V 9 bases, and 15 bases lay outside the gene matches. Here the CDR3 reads CASHTPRQGAGGYTF. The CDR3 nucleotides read TGTGCCAGTCATACACCTCGACAGGGGGCAGGAGGCTACACCTTC.